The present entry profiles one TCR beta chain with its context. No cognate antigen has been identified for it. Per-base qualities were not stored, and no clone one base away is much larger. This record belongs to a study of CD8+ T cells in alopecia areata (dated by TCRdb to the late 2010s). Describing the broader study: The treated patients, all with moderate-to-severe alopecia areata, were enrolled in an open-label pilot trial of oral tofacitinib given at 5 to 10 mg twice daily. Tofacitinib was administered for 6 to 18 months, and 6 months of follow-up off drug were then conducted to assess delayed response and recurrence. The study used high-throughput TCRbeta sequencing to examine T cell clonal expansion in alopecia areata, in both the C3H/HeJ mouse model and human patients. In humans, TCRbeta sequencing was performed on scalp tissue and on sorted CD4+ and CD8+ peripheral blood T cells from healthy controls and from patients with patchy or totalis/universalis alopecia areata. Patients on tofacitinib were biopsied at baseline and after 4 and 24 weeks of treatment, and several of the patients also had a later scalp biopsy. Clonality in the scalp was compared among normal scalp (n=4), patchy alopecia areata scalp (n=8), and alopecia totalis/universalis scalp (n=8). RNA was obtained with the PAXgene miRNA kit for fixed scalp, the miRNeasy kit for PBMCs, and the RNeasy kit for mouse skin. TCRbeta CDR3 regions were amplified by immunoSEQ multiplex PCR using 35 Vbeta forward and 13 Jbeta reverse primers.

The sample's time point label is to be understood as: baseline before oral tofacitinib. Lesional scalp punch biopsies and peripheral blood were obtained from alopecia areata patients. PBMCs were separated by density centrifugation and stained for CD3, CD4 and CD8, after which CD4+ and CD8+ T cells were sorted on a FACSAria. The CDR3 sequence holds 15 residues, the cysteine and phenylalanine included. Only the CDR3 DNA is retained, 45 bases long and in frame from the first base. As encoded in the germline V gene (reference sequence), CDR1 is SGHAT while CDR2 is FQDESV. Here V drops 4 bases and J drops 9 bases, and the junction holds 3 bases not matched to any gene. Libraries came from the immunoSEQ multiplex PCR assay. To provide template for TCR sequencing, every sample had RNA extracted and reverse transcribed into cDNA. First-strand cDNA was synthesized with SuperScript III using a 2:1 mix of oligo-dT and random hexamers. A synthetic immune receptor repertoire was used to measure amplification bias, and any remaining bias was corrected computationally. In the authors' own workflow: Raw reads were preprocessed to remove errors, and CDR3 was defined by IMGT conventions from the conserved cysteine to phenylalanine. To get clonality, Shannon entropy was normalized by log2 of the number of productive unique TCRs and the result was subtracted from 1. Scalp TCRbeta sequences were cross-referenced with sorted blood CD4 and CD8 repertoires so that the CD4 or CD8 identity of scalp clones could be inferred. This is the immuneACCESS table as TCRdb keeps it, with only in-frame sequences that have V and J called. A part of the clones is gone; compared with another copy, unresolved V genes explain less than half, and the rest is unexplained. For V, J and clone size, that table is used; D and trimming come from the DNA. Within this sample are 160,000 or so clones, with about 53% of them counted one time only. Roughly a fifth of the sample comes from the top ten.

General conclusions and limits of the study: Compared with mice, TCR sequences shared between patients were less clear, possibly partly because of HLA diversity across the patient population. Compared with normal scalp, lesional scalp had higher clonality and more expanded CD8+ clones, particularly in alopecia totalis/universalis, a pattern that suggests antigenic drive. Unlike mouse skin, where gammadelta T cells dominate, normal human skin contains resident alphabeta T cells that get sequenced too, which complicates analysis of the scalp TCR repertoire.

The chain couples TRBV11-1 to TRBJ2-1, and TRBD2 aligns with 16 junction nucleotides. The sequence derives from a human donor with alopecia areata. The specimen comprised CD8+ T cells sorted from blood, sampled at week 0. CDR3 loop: CASSSGLAGGSEQFF. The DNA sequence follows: TGTGCCAGCAGCTCGGGACTAGCGGGGGGGTCTGAGCAGTTCTTC.